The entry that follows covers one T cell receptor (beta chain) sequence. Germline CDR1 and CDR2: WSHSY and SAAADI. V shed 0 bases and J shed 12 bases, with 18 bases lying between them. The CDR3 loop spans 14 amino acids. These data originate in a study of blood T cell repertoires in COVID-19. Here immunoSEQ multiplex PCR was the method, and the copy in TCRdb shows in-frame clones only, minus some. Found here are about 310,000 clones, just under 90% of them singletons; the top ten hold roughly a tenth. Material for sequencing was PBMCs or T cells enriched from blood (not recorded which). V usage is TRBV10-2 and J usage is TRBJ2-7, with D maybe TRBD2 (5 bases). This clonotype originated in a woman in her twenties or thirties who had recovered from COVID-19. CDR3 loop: CASSESTIVGSRYF. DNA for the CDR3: TGCGCCAGCAGTGAGTCGACTATCGTTGGGAGTCGGTACTTC.